A single T cell receptor beta chain is shown here with its context. The antigen remains unidentified. Prepared libraries of TCR beta cDNA carried unique molecular identifiers. TCRdb redid the calling of the PCR reads with MiXCR, one entry per CDR3 protein. The sample records about 400,000 distinct CDR3 sequences, about a third being singletons. The data were taken from a study of post-analysis software for immune sequencing data. General study results and limits: Five TRBV segments, TRBV5-6, TRBV5-1 and TRBV20-1 among them, were found more frequent in patients than controls.

Germline trimming cut 5 bases from V and 3 bases from J; bases unmatched to any gene: 5. CDR1 and CDR2 from the germline V gene are LGHNA and YSLEER. This CDR3 has 14 amino acids. The sequence was obtained from a girl aged 10-17 years with multiple sclerosis. Sequencing was performed on blood. This chain links TRBV4-3 with TRBJ2-7, with 9 positions matching TRBD2. The CDR3 nucleotides are TGCGCCAGCAGCTCAGAGCGGGGGGTCTACGAGCAGTACTTC. Its translation: CASSSERGVYEQYF.